Following are 27 T cell receptor beta chains from one sample sequenced in a study of T cell responses to AZD1222 COVID-19 vaccine. Sequenced by immunoSEQ multiplex PCR; TCRdb stores in-frame clones only, minus some. Here the sample spans 180,000 or so clones, more than 70% being singletons. The sample in question was peripheral blood, obtained 28 days after the second AZD1222 dose. The receptors here all came from an adult who received the AZD1222 COVID-19 vaccine.

The V call is TRBV16, the J call TRBJ1-5; TRBD1 aligns across 7 bases. V trimming: 2 bases; J trimming: 6 bases; junction bases outside the gene matches: 4. Looked up from germline, CDR1 is KGHSY and CDR2 is FQNENV. The CDR3 spans 14 residues. The CDR3 nucleotides are TGTGCCAGCAGCCAAAGACAGGGAAGTCAGCCCCAGCATTTT. It specifies CASSQRQGSQPQHF.

J is TRBJ1-5 and V is TRBV6-2 or TRBV6-3; 11 nucleotides align to TRBD1. Trimming took 0 bases from V and 0 from J; bases not matched to a gene: 4. From germline, CDR1 is MNHEY and CDR2 SVGEGT. The CDR3 has 18 residues. The chain's CDR3 is CASSYSGTGGPSNQPQHF. The CDR3 region has the DNA TGTGCCAGCAGTTACTCTGGGACAGGGGGACCTAGCAATCAGCCCCAGCATTTT.

This chain joins TRBV28 and TRBJ2-2; 10 nucleotides agree with TRBD1. The V segment lost 5 bases and the J segment 7 bases; nucleotides outside the gene matches: 4. The germline CDR1 and CDR2 sequences are MDHEN and SYDVKM. This CDR3 is built from 14 residues. The CDR3 loop reads CASSRTGGIGELFF. The CDR3 DNA reads TGTGCCAGCAGTCGGACAGGGGGAATCGGGGAGCTGTTTTTT.

This chain links TRBV6-2 or TRBV6-3 with TRBJ2-1, with D uncertain. The CDR3 is 14 amino acids. Trimming stripped 3 bases from V and 1 base from J, with 7 bases between. CDR1 is MNHEY and CDR2 is SVGEGT in the germline V gene. The CDR3 region is CASSYGQSYNEQFF. The CDR3 DNA is TGTGCCAGCAGTTATGGGCAGTCCTACAATGAGCAGTTCTTC.

The rearrangement uses TRBV7-2 and TRBJ2-3; 10 nucleotides line up with TRBD2. The CDR3 covers 15 residues. V dropped 2 bases and J dropped 4; count of bases not matched to a gene: 3. The germline CDR1 and CDR2 sequences are SGHTA and FQGNSA. DNA for the CDR3: TGTGCCAGCAGCTTATCTAGCGGGAGTTCAGATACGCAGTATTTT. Translated, it gives CASSLSSGSSDTQYF. The whole variable domain, filled in from reference TRBV7-2 and TRBJ2-3, reads GAGVSQSPSNKVTEKGKDVELRCDPISGHTALYWYRQSLGQGLEFLIYFQGNSAPDKSGLPSDRFSAERTGGSVSTLTIQRTQQEDSAVYLCASSLSSGSSDTQYFGPGTRLTVL.

This clone was observed once. This chain connects TRBV2 to TRBJ2-7; D may be TRBD1 or TRBD2 (6 bases each). The CDR3 contains 17 residues. Trimming removed 9 bases at V and 6 bases at J, with 30 bases between. Germline CDR1 reads SNHLY; CDR2 reads FYNNEI. The CDR3 spells CARGGTNVPPPPCEQYF. The CDR3 nucleotides are TGTGCCAGGGGCGGGACAAATGTCCCACCACCTCCTTGCGAGCAGTACTTC.

This clone has just one count. The chain carries TRBV11-3 and TRBJ2-3, with no clear D. The CDR3 is 13 residues long. Germline assignment: CDR1 SGHNT and CDR2 YENEEA. V lost 5 bases, J lost 5 bases, and 11 bases lay in between. CDR3 sequence (DNA): TGTGCCAGCAGCGCACAAAACGGAGATACGCAGTATTTT. Its protein is CASSAQNGDTQYF.

In this sample, this clone turned up once. The rearrangement uses TRBV7-2 and TRBJ1-5; D ambiguous. V lost 5 bases and J lost 4, with 15 bases in between. The germline gives CDR1 SGHTA, CDR2 FQGNSA. This CDR3 contains 15 residues. The CDR3 protein is CASSLPAGFNQPQHF. The CDR3 DNA reads TGTGCCAGCAGCCTACCGGCCGGCTTTAATCAGCCCCAGCATTTT.

This clone was recorded only once. The chain joins TRBV19 to TRBJ1-5; D ambiguous. The CDR3 is made up of 16 amino acids. The germline V gene has CDR1 LNHDA and CDR2 SQIVND (reference sequence). Trimming took 5 bases from V and 7 from J, leaving 21 bases between them. CDR3 protein: CASSPTTGNLGQPQHF. The CDR3 region has the DNA TGTGCCAGTAGTCCCACGACCGGGAATCTAGGGCAGCCCCAGCATTTT.

The V gene is TRBV27, the J gene TRBJ1-3, with D uncertain. Trimming removed 5 bases at V and 0 bases at J, with 14 bases between. CDR3 length equals 16 residues. CDR1 and CDR2 from the germline V gene are MNHEY and SMNVEV (reference sequence). CDR3 amino acids: CASSPLGRASGNTIYF. The DNA for the CDR3 is TGTGCCAGCAGTCCCCTAGGGAGGGCCTCTGGAAACACCATATATTTT.

The chain combines TRBV13 with TRBJ2-3; a possible D gene is TRBD2 (5 bases). The CDR3 runs 16 residues. Trimming took 0 bases from V and 2 from J, leaving 12 bases between them. Germline V gene data show CDR1 as PRHDT and CDR2 as FYEKMQ (reference sequence). CDR3 protein: CASSLGGLALTDTQYF. In DNA form, the CDR3 reads TGTGCCAGCAGCTTAGGTGGCCTAGCACTCACAGATACGCAGTATTTT.

The chain combines TRBV5-4 with TRBJ1-4; possibly TRBD1 for D (6 bases). Trimming took off 3 bases at V and 5 bases at J, with 17 bases between the two ends. Per the germline V gene, CDR1 is SGHNT and CDR2 is YYREEE (reference sequence). The CDR3 spans 16 residues. The CDR3 sequence: CASSYGGMGGNEKLFF. The DNA of the CDR3 is TGTGCCAGCAGCTACGGAGGTATGGGGGGCAATGAAAAACTGTTTTTT. The whole variable domain, filled in from reference TRBV5-4 and TRBJ1-4, reads ETGVTQSPTHLIKTRGQQVTLRCSSQSGHNTVSWYQQALGQGPQFIFQYYREEENGRGNFPPRFSGLQFPNYSSELNVNALELDDSALYLCASSYGGMGGNEKLFFGSGTQLSVL.

The genes are TRBV28 and TRBJ2-2, with a tentative D call TRBD2 (6 bases). The CDR3 has 24 amino acids. V lost 3 bases, J lost 2 bases, and 37 bases lay in between. Per germline, CDR1 MDHEN and CDR2 SYDVKM. CDR3 coding DNA: TGTGCCAGCAGTTTCCCCACTAGCCTGACGACCCCCTCTTCACGGGATAAAAACACCGGGGAGCTGTTTTTT. This codes for CASSFPTSLTTPSSRDKNTGELFF.

The CDR3 loop reads CASSLPGASNQPQHF. In DNA form, the CDR3 reads TGTGCCAGCAGCTTACCAGGGGCTAGCAATCAGCCCCAGCATTTT. The chain links TRBV7-8 to TRBJ1-5; D possibly corresponds to TRBD1 (6 bases). V was clipped by 2 bases and J by 0 bases, with 8 bases between them. The CDR3 runs to 15 residues. Germline values: CDR1 SGHVS, CDR2 FQNEAQ. The whole variable domain, filled in from reference TRBV7-8 and TRBJ1-5, reads GAGVSQSPRYKVAKRGQDVALRCDPISGHVSLFWYQQALGQGPEFLTYFQNEAQLDKSGLPSDRFFAERPEGSVSTLKIQRTQQEDSAVYLCASSLPGASNQPQHFGDGTRLSIL.

The chain recombines TRBV6-5 with TRBJ2-7; D unclear. V was shortened by 5 bases and J by 2 bases, with 16 bases between the two germline ends. The CDR3 loop spans 15 amino acids. The germline V gene encodes CDR1 MNHEY and CDR2 SVGAGI. CDR3 in amino acids: CASSHPLGHTYEQYF. The CDR3 nucleotides are TGTGCCAGCAGTCACCCTCTAGGGCACACCTACGAGCAGTACTTC.

This chain joins TRBV11-3 and TRBJ1-1; D is possibly TRBD1 (5 bases). From germline, CDR1 is SGHNT and CDR2 YENEEA. The V and J ends lost 0 bases and 1 base respectively, with 6 bases between them. The CDR3 sequence is 14 residues long. This CDR3 is CASSLDGGNTEAFF. The CDR3 coding sequence is TGTGCCAGCAGCTTAGACGGGGGGAACACTGAAGCTTTCTTT.

This sequence joins TRBV4-3 and TRBJ1-1; no clear D. Between the trimmed V and J ends, which lost 4 bases and 3 bases, there was a span of 12 bases. Germline CDR1 reads LGHNA; CDR2 reads YSLEER. This CDR3 is 14 amino acids long. For the CDR3, the DNA is TGCGCCAGCAGCCGCAACTCCGGGGACACTGAAGCTTTCTTT. This encodes CASSRNSGDTEAFF.

The chain carries TRBV28 and TRBJ2-1; D is unclear. The CDR3 totals 13 residues. Germline CDR1 is MDHEN and CDR2 is SYDVKM. Trimming shortened V by 3 bases and J by 4 bases, and 7 bases separated the two germline ends. The CDR3 sequence: CASSFGGYNEQFF. As DNA, the CDR3 is TGTGCCAGCAGTTTTGGCGGATACAATGAGCAGTTCTTC.

A single count supports this clone. The J gene is TRBJ1-3, the V gene TRBV21-1; the table's D call, TRBD1, was not checked against the DNA. TRBV21-1 is a pseudogene segment. The CDR3 contains 16 residues. CDR3: CASSTEQGLSGNTIYF. The CDR3 DNA is TGTGCCAGCAGCACAGAACAGGGTCTCTCTGGAAACACCATATATTTT.

The chain has TRBV11-3 and TRBJ2-7; TRBD1 aligns across 8 bases. V lost 5 bases and J lost 5; bases outside the gene matches: 8. Germline assignment: CDR1 SGHNT and CDR2 YENEEA. There are 14 residues in the CDR3. The CDR3: CASSTRTGKDEQYF. The CDR3 nucleotides read TGTGCCAGCAGCACCCGGACAGGGAAGGACGAGCAGTACTTC.

A word on this clone: Other DNA variants within this sample encode the same CDR3. The chain combines TRBV7-3 with TRBJ2-2; 7 bases align to TRBD1. The length of the CDR3 is 15 residues. Germline loops: CDR1 SGHTA, CDR2 FQGTGA. V shed 5 bases, J shed 0 bases, and the junction held 3 bases outside the gene matches. DNA of the CDR3: TGTGCCAGCAGCCCCGACAGGGCGAACACCGGGGAGCTGTTTTTT. Translation: CASSPDRANTGELFF. The full variable domain, its missing parts supplied by reference TRBV7-3 and TRBJ2-2, is GAGVSQTPSNKVTEKGKYVELRCDPISGHTALYWYRQSLGQGPEFLIYFQGTGAADDSGLPNDRFFAVRPEGSVSTLKIQRTERGDSAVYLCASSPDRANTGELFFGEGSRLTVL.

This clone was detected once. The CDR3 nucleotides are TGCGCCAGCAGCTTAGGCACTCAGAGGTACAATGAGCAGTTCTTC. This gives the protein CASSLGTQRYNEQFF. The chain carries TRBV5-1 and TRBJ2-1; no definite D call. This CDR3 has 15 residues. Per germline, CDR1 SGHRS and CDR2 YFSETQ. With 2 bases removed from V and 4 bases from J, the gap between germline ends came to 13 bases.

The chain is built from TRBV3-1 (or the pseudogene TRBV3-2) and TRBJ1-2; D perhaps matches TRBD1 (5 bases). The CDR3 has 13 amino acids. CDR1 and CDR2 (germline): LGHDT, YNNKEL (reference sequence). V lost 5 bases to trimming and J lost 3 bases, with 10 bases between them. The CDR3 DNA is TGTGCCAGCAGCTCCAGCAGGGACTATGGCTACACCTTC. This codes for CASSSSRDYGYTF.

The chain is built from TRBV7-2 and TRBJ1-5; 7 bases are shared with TRBD1. Germline trimming cut 5 bases from V and 4 bases from J; bases unmatched to any gene: 5. This CDR3 has 14 amino acids. Per germline, CDR1 SGHTA and CDR2 FQGNSA. Written as DNA, the CDR3 is TGTGCCAGCAGCCTTACGACAGGGAATCAGCCCCAGCATTTT. Its protein product is CASSLTTGNQPQHF. The entire variable domain, with the rest obtained from reference TRBV7-2 and TRBJ1-5, is as follows: GAGVSQSPSNKVTEKGKDVELRCDPISGHTALYWYRQSLGQGLEFLIYFQGNSAPDKSGLPSDRFSAERTGGSVSTLTIQRTQQEDSAVYLCASSLTTGNQPQHFGDGTRLSIL.

This clone was seen more than once but under ten times. The rearrangement uses TRBV5-4 and TRBJ1-6; 7 bases fit TRBD1. The CDR3 totals 15 residues. The V gene end was trimmed by 0 bases and the J gene end by 3 bases; junction bases not matched to a gene: 0. Germline V gene sequence: CDR1 SGHNT, CDR2 YYREEE (reference sequence). DNA of the CDR3: TGTGCCAGCAGCTTGGACAGGGGCTATAATTCACCCCTCCACTTT. This codes for CASSLDRGYNSPLHF.

V and J are TRBV27 and TRBJ2-7; D is uncertain. The CDR3 consists of 11 residues. Germline V CDR1 and CDR2: MNHEY, SMNVEV (reference sequence). Trimming shortened V by 4 bases and J by 5 bases, and 6 bases separated the two germline ends. CDR3 in amino acids: CASSSQNEQYF. The CDR3 region has the DNA TGTGCCAGCAGTTCCCAGAACGAGCAGTACTTC.

The chain carries TRBV6-5 and TRBJ2-1, with 7 bases identical to TRBD1. The trim removed 7 bases at V and 8 bases at J, leaving 8 bases unmatched. CDR3 length: 13 residues. CDR1 and CDR2 from the germline V gene are MNHEY and SVGAGI. The CDR3 DNA follows: TGTGCCAGCACCCAGACAGGGACCTATGAGCAGTTCTTC. Translated, it gives CASTQTGTYEQFF.